The 8 T cell receptor beta chains below all came from one sample that was sequenced in a study of a mutant IDH1 vaccine in newly diagnosed glioma. Time point of the sample: baseline, week 1 (first vaccination visit). Treatment denoted: pre-vaccination baseline after standard-of-care therapy. The protocol was immunoSEQ multiplex PCR, while the TCRdb copy is restricted to in-frame clones and leaves out a portion. The sample consists of about 54,000 clones, about four fifths of them appearing once. Sample: PBMCs, taken from a glioma patient treated with radiotherapy, temozolomide or both. The receptors come from a young man with glioma.

The rearrangement uses TRBV5-1 and TRBJ2-7; 8 bases are shared with TRBD2. This CDR3 has 18 amino acids. Trimming took 3 bases from V and 6 from J; bases not matched to a gene: 20. CDR1 and CDR2 from the germline V gene are SGHRS and YFSETQ. The CDR3, as DNA: TGCGCCAGCAGCTCTAACTCCGGGACTAGACTTTCCGGGATCGAGCAGTACTTC. Amino acid sequence: CASSSNSGTRLSGIEQYF.

This chain uses TRBV16 with TRBJ1-1, with no clear D. The germline CDR1 and CDR2 sequences are KGHSY and FQNENV. The V gene lost 0 bases and the J gene lost 2 bases, with 7 bases spanning the gap. The CDR3 length is 14 residues. The CDR3 sequence: CASSQSARNTEAFF. CDR3 nucleotide sequence: TGTGCCAGCAGCCAATCGGCCCGTAACACTGAAGCTTTCTTT.

This chain connects TRBV10-2 to TRBJ1-5, with unresolved D. The CDR3 is 13 amino acids. Per the germline V gene, CDR1 is WSHSY and CDR2 is SAAADI. V was pared by 2 bases and J by 3 bases, with 5 bases between. This CDR3 reads CASSEAYNQPQHF. The CDR3 DNA follows: TGCGCCAGCAGTGAGGCGTACAATCAGCCCCAGCATTTT.

The chain carries TRBV10-1 and TRBJ2-1; D is possibly TRBD1 (6 bases). Trimming took off 6 bases at V and 0 bases at J, with 12 bases between the two ends. The CDR3 is made up of 15 amino acids. Germline CDR1 reads WNHNN; CDR2 reads SYGVQD (reference sequence). The CDR3 DNA follows: TGCGCCAGCAGCAAACAGGGTTTCTCCTACAATGAGCAGTTCTTC. Translated: CASSKQGFSYNEQFF.

The chain recombines TRBV7-2 with TRBJ1-3; D uncertain. Germline values: CDR1 SGHTA, CDR2 FQGNSA. V gave up 5 bases and J gave up 0 bases, with 17 bases separating them. This CDR3 has 17 residues. DNA of the CDR3: TGTGCCAGCAGCCTCATCGGGTTAGTGGGCTCTGGAAACACCATATATTTT. It specifies CASSLIGLVGSGNTIYF.

The chain combines TRBV10-3 with TRBJ1-1; unclear D gene. Trimming left V 4 bases short and J 2 bases short, with 8 bases between. The CDR3 totals 13 residues. Germline lookup yields CDR1 ENHRY and CDR2 SYGVKD. For the CDR3, the DNA is TGTGCCATCAGTGCCCTGGTAAACACTGAAGCTTTCTTT. Its translation: CAISALVNTEAFF.

The gene calls are TRBV29-1 and TRBJ2-7, with 9 bases lining up with TRBD2. The CDR3 spans 13 residues. The germline V gene has CDR1 SQVTM and CDR2 ANQGSEA. V lost 5 bases, J lost 1 base, and 3 bases stayed unmatched. For the CDR3, the DNA is TGCAGCGTTCCACTAGCGGGTTCCTACGAGCAGTACTTC. Its protein product is CSVPLAGSYEQYF.

The chain carries TRBV11-2 and TRBJ1-1; D is undetermined. This CDR3 comprises 13 residues. With 2 bases removed from V and 8 bases from J, the gap between germline ends came to 12 bases. Germline CDR1 is SGHAT and CDR2 is FQNNGV. CDR3 coding DNA: TGTGCCAGCAGCTTAAGATTGAGGGTGGAAGCTTTCTTT. Translated, it gives CASSLRLRVEAFF. The full variable domain, completed using reference TRBV11-2 and TRBJ1-1, is EAGVAQSPRYKIIEKRQSVAFWCNPISGHATLYWYQQILGQGPKLLIQFQNNGVVDDSQLPKDRFSAERLKGVDSTLKIQPAKLEDSAVYLCASSLRLRVEAFFGQGTRLTVV.